This paragraph reports one T cell receptor beta chain. What it binds is unknown. V lost 5 bases and J lost 2, with 15 bases in between. The CDR3 totals 15 residues. Per germline, CDR1 SEHNR and CDR2 FQNEAQ (reference sequence). Using immunoSEQ multiplex PCR, the repertoire was profiled, and TCRdb retains in-frame clones only, with some absent. The table records approximately 100,000 clones, almost 90% of them present only once. This sample is part of a study of graft-versus-host responses after intestinal transplantation. Looking at the study overall: Tacrolimus and steroids were given for around three years to all recipients after anti-thymocyte globulin induction. Study-wide results and limits: Recipient marrow held GvH clones, some first seen in ileum or blood. Some patients had graft-donor T cell macrochimerism. In their allografts, the ratios of graft-versus-host to host-versus-graft T cell clones were high.

The specimen was unstimulated CD4+ T cells sorted from spleen or lymph node cells, collected before intestinal transplant. The chain is built from TRBV7-9 and TRBJ2-5, with D tentatively TRBD2 (6 bases). The TCR comes from a human donor who received an intestinal transplant. CDR3 region: CASSPMGGFQETQYF. CDR3 DNA sequence: TGTGCCAGCAGCCCAATGGGAGGTTTTCAAGAGACCCAGTACTTC. The full variable domain, completed using reference TRBV7-9 and TRBJ2-5, is DTGVSQNPRHKITKRGQNVTFRCDPISEHNRLYWYRQTLGQGPEFLTYFQNEAQLEKSRLLSDRFSAERPKGSFSTLEIQRTEQGDSAMYLCASSPMGGFQETQYFGPGTRLLVL.